This T cell receptor beta chain was observed in a study of T-cell memory formation after mild COVID-19. Study-wide results and caveats: Clones shrinking from day 15 to 85 showed even CD4/CD8 mixes; later expanders tilted CD4+.

The length of the CDR3 is 13 residues. CDR1 is LGHNA, CDR2 YSLEER, per germline. Trimming left V 2 bases short and J 8 bases short, with 12 bases between. On this clonotype: Its target is not known.

In TCRdb, the 5' RACE reads were re-called with MiXCR into one record per CDR3 protein. In the table there are approximately 580,000 distinct CDR3 sequences, 20% of which are singletons. Specimen: PBMCs or a T cell subset sorted from them (not recorded which). The V and J genes are TRBV4-3 and TRBJ1-2; D unclear. This sequence originates from an adult woman who had mild COVID-19 (a few samples of this study predate the infection). Cell type and time point are not known. The CDR3 region is CASSQPGAGGYTF. The CDR3 DNA reads as TGCGCCAGCAGCCAACCCGGCGCTGGAGGCTACACCTTC.